Each of the 6 T cell receptor beta chains below was sequenced from the same sample in a study of blood T cell repertoires in COVID-19. Sequencing used immunoSEQ multiplex PCR; TCRdb keeps in-frame clones, though not all of them. The sample includes 25,000 to 30,000 clones, 83% of them seen just once. The specimen sequenced was peripheral blood. The receptors were sampled from a human donor in a cohort sampled during active COVID-19.

The chain combines TRBV6-5 with TRBJ1-4; TRBD1 matches 9 bases. The trim removed 6 bases at V and 3 bases at J, leaving 5 bases unmatched. Germline assignment: CDR1 MNHEY and CDR2 SVGAGI. The CDR3 spans 15 residues. This CDR3 is CASSPTGGPNEKLFF. As DNA, the CDR3 is TGTGCCAGCAGCCCAACAGGGGGCCCTAATGAAAAACTGTTTTTT.

This chain links TRBV10-2 with TRBJ2-2, with D possibly matching TRBD2 (7 bases). CDR3 length: 16 amino acids. Deletions cut 0 bases from V and 0 bases from J, with 8 bases between. The germline CDR1 and CDR2 sequences are WSHSY and SAAADI. The CDR3 nucleotides read TGCGCCAGCAGTGAGTCGGGGGGGCCGAACACCGGGGAGCTGTTTTTT. The encoded protein is CASSESGGPNTGELFF.

This clone was seen a few times. V usage is TRBV7-9 and J usage is TRBJ1-4; D is undetermined. This CDR3 contains 12 residues. Trimming removed 1 base from V and 15 bases from J, with 12 bases in between. Germline V gene data show CDR1 as SEHNR and CDR2 as FQNEAQ (reference sequence). CDR3 sequence reads: CASSLGAAWVFF. The CDR3 bases are TGTGCCAGCAGCTTAGGGGCAGCTTGGGTGTTTTTT.

This clone was seen a single time. The chain carries TRBV24-1 and TRBJ2-7; 7 bases are a match to TRBD1. Germline lookup yields CDR1 KGHDR and CDR2 SFDVKD. The CDR3 is made up of 14 amino acids. V lost 5 bases and J lost 6; bases outside the gene matches: 9. CDR3 bases: TGTGCCACCAGTGCCCGGGACAGAGGCCTCGAGCAGTACTTC. Encoded protein: CATSARDRGLEQYF.

This rearrangement joins TRBV4-1 to TRBJ1-1; TRBD1 is a possible D gene (6 bases). The germline V and J ends were trimmed by 4 bases and 2 bases, with 14 bases remaining between them. This CDR3 has 15 residues. Germline values: CDR1 MGHRA, CDR2 YSYEKL. CDR3 residues: CASSLNPDSNTEAFF. The CDR3 DNA is TGCGCCAGCAGCCTAAACCCGGACAGTAACACTGAAGCTTTCTTT.

The V gene is TRBV5-6, the J gene TRBJ1-2; a weak D match, TRBD1 (5 bases). The ends were cut back, 4 bases at V and 2 bases at J, with 12 bases in the middle. Germline CDR1 SGHDT, CDR2 YYEEEE. The CDR3 runs to 14 residues. The CDR3 DNA reads TGTGCCAGCAGCCCGGGGGGGTTGAACTATGGCTACACCTTC. Translated, it gives CASSPGGLNYGYTF.